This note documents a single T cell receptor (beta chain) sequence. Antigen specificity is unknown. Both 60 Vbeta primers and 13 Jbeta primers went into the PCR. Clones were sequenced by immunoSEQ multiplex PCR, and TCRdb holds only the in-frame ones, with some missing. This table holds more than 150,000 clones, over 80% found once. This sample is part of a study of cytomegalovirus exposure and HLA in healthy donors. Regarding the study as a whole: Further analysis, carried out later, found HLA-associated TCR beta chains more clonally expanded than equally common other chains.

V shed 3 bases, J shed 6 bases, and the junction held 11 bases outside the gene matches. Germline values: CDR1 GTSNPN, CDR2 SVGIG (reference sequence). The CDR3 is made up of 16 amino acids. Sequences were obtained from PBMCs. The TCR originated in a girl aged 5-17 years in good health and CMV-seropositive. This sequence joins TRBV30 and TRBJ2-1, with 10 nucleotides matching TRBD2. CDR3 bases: TGTGCCTGGAGGGGGTTAGCGGGAGGATGGGCCAATGAGCAGTTCTTC. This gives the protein CAWRGLAGGWANEQFF.